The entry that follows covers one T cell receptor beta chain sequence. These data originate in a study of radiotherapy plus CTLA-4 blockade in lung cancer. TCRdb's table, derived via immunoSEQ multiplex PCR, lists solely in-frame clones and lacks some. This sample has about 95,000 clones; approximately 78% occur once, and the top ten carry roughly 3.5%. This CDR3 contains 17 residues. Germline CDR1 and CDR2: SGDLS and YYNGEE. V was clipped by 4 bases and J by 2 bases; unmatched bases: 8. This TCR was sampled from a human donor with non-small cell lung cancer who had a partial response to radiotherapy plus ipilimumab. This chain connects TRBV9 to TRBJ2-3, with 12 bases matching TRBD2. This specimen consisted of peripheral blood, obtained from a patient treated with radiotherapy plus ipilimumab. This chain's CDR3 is CASSPTSGSFLTDTQYF. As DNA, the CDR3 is TGTGCCAGCAGCCCGACTAGCGGGAGCTTCCTCACAGATACGCAGTATTTT.